The entry below gives a single T cell receptor beta chain sequence along with its context. What this receptor recognizes is not known. Qualities for individual bases were not recorded, and no much larger clone is one base off. The record originates from a study of response to subunit inactivated influenza vaccine (dated by TCRdb to 2016 to 2019). For the study in its entirety: Deep quantitative profiling of the T cell receptor repertoire was used in the study to follow responses to a trivalent subunit inactivated influenza vaccine. Paper-wide results and their limitations: According to the authors, only a limited number of new T cells may be recruited by each seasonal influenza vaccination.

The library came from RT-PCR. Sequencing was carried out with an Illumina HiSeq 2500. TCRdb handled the public reads itself, with Q25 trimming in fastp and clone calling in MiXCR, and kept productive beta chains. Here each entry gathers all rows of one CDR3 protein and keeps the most common genes and DNA. This sample holds under 950,000 distinct CDR3 sequences; over 20% were observed only once. The leading ten clones occupy roughly a tenth of the sample. The TCR comes from a man aged 50 to 60 who received an inactivated influenza vaccine. Donor details come from another sample of the same person, matched by shared clones. The input for sequencing was PBMCs from blood, taken 4 to 6 days after vaccination.

The CDR3: CAGGTGELFF. The DNA is TGTGCGGGGGGAACCGGGGAGCTGTTTTTT. The chain is made from TRBV19 and TRBJ2-2; TRBD2 is a possible D gene, resting on 6 matching bases. From cysteine to phenylalanine, the CDR3 is 10 amino acids long. Solely the CDR3 DNA is kept, with 30 bases framed from the first base. From the germline V gene (reference sequence), CDR1 is LNHDA and CDR2 is SQIVND.